This T cell receptor (beta chain) was profiled in a study of cytomegalovirus exposure and HLA in healthy donors. Findings and caveats of the study: Earlier findings revealed that most TCR beta V segments proved productive either about 87% or about 30% of the time. In a later analysis, DRB1 alleles had the most associated TCRs; HLA-C alleles the fewest. Associated with HLA alleles at 0.05 false discovery rate in a later analysis were about 17,000 TCR beta sequences.

This clone was seen more than once but under ten times. The antigen is undetermined. Primers included in the PCR were 60 Vbeta and 13 Jbeta primers. As originally analysed: A follow-up analysis tallied around 80 million unique TCR beta chains, roughly 11 million shared. Profiling relied on immunoSEQ multiplex PCR, and the TCRdb table lists in-frame clones only, not all of them. V and J calls and clone size come straight from that table; D and trimming were deduced from the DNA. The table records about 120,000 clones, around a tenth of them present only once. Germline V CDR1 and CDR2: KGHSH, LQKENI. The CDR3 is made up of 14 amino acids. J lost 2 bases, V lost 6 bases, and 5 bases had no gene match.

The TCR sequence derives from a man aged 30 to 39 in good health and CMV-seronegative. Sequencing was done on a sample of PBMCs. The J gene is TRBJ2-7, the V gene TRBV18; 9 positions match TRBD2. The CDR3 coding sequence is TGTGCCAGCTCCACGACTAGCGGACCCTACGAGCAGTACTTC. It encodes CASSTTSGPYEQYF. Based on the CDR3 plus reference TRBV18 and TRBJ2-7, the full variable domain is NAGVMQNPRHLVRRRGQEARLRCSPMKGHSHVYWYRQLPEEGLKFMVYLQKENIIDESGMPKERFSAEFPKEGPSILRIQQVVRGDSAAYFCASSTTSGPYEQYFGPGTRLTVT.